The rows below give T cell receptor beta chains drawn from one sample of a study of regulatory T cells in long-lasting Graves disease. TCRdb independently ran MiXCR on the multiplex PCR reads; one entry per CDR3 protein. The table lists 450,000 to 650,000 distinct CDR3 sequences, around 16% of them singletons. The data were also submitted as part of a second study, on T cells in Graves' hyperthyroidism and ophthalmopathy.

The material sequenced was peripheral blood mononuclear cells (PBMCs), taken at new diagnosis, from a patient treated with antithyroid drugs. All receptors derive from a woman aged 35-60 years with Graves disease. CDR3s include the opening cysteine and the closing phenylalanine or tryptophan. Fields, in order: CDR3 DNA, CDR3 protein, clone size, D gene, V gene, J gene. The D gene is left open where the match is weak. Size is omitted from some rows. Given values are once, few, many or a class for expanded clones.

TGTGCCAGCAGCTTAGGTGCACTGATGAACACTGAAGCTTTCTTT	CASSLGALMNTEAFF	NA	NA	TRBV7-2	TRBJ1-1
TGTGCCAGCCAAATCAAGAGTAATTCACCCCTCCACTTT	CASQIKSNSPLHF	many	NA	TRBV12-3/TRBV12-4	TRBJ1-6
TGTGCCAGTAGTCCTCCGGGGGTCAACACCTACGAGCAGTACTTC	CASSPPGVNTYEQYF	NA	NA	TRBV19	TRBJ2-7
TGTGCCAGTAGAACACCCGGGACAGGGAATGAAAAACTGTTTTTT	CASRTPGTGNEKLFF	NA	TRBD1	TRBV19	TRBJ1-4
TGTGCCAGCAGCGTAGCGGACAAAGATGGCTACACCTTC	CASSVADKDGYTF	many	NA	TRBV9	TRBJ1-2
TGTGCCAGTAGTATAATGGGAAGGGGTCGGAATGAGCAGTTCTTC	CASSIMGRGRNEQFF	NA	NA	TRBV19	TRBJ2-1
TGTGCCAGCAGCGTAGGGTCCCTTACCTACAATGAGCAGTTCTTC	CASSVGSLTYNEQFF	NA	NA	TRBV9	TRBJ2-1
TGTGCCAGCTCCGGGACAGGGAGCAATGAGCAGTTCTTC	CASSGTGSNEQFF	many	TRBD1	TRBV18	TRBJ2-1
TGTGCCAGCAGCGGGGGAGGGACCGCGCCCCAGCATTTT	CASSGGGTAPQHF	many	NA	TRBV6-4	TRBJ1-5
TGTGCCAGCAGCGATCCCGGGACTACGACGAACACCGGGGAGCTGTTTTTT	CASSDPGTTTNTGELFF	NA	TRBD2	TRBV9	TRBJ2-2
TGTGCCAGCAGCACCCGACAAGCCTACGAGCAGTACTTC	CASSTRQAYEQYF	many	NA	TRBV7-9	TRBJ2-7
TGTGCCAGCAGTTTGTTGCCGGGTTATCGGGACACTGAAGCTTTCTTT	CASSLLPGYRDTEAFF	many	NA	TRBV12-3/TRBV12-4	TRBJ1-1
TGTGCCAGCAGCAAGGGACAGATATACAATGAGCAGTTCTTC	CASSKGQIYNEQFF	few	TRBD1	TRBV9	TRBJ2-1
TGTGCCAGCGGAAGTGGATCGAACACCGGGGAGCTGTTTTTT	CASGSGSNTGELFF	NA	NA	TRBV6-4	TRBJ2-2
TGTGCCACCAGTGACTGGACAGGGGTCGAGCAGTACTTC	CATSDWTGVEQYF	NA	TRBD1	TRBV24-1	TRBJ2-7
TGTGCCAGCAGTGTGCAGGACACTGAAGCTTTCTTT	CASSVQDTEAFF	NA	NA	TRBV6-1	TRBJ1-1
TGTGCCAGCAGCTTAGCAGGGGACGGCATTCAGTACTTC	CASSLAGDGIQYF	many	NA	TRBV7-8	TRBJ2-4